The present TCR beta chain was sequenced within a study of cytomegalovirus exposure and HLA in healthy donors. Study-wide points: Presence/absence analyses assumed roughly uniform sequencing depth across donors, which may not hold.

PCR employed 60 Vbeta and 13 Jbeta primers. Sequencing was performed with immunoSEQ multiplex PCR; in TCRdb, only in-frame clones are kept and a portion is missing. The sample contains around 130,000 clones, around 66% of which appear only once. CDR3 size: 16 residues. The ends were cut back, 4 bases at V and 1 base at J, with 16 bases in the middle. Germline V lookup: CDR1 MNHEY, CDR2 SMNVEV (reference sequence). About this clone itself: The antigen remains undetermined.

This clonotype was sampled from a woman aged 40 to 50 in good health and CMV-seropositive. The sample comprised PBMCs. The chain combines TRBV27 with TRBJ1-1, with a possible D match to TRBD1 (5 bases). CDR3 sequence (DNA): TGTGCCAGCAGTTATACGGGGGTACAGAAGAACACTGAAGCTTTCTTT. Protein product: CASSYTGVQKNTEAFF.